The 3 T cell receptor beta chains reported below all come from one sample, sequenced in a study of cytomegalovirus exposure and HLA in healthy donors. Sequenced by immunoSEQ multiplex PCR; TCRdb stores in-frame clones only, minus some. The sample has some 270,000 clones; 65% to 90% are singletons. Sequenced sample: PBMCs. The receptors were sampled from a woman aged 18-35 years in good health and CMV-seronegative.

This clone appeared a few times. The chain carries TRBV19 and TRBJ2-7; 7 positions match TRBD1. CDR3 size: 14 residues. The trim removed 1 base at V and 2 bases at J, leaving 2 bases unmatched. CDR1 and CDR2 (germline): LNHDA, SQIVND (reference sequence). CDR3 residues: CASSIGDSTYEQYF. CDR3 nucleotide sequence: TGTGCCAGTAGTATAGGGGACAGCACCTACGAGCAGTACTTC. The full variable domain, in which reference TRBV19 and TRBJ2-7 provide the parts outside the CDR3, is DGGITQSPKYLFRKEGQNVTLSCEQNLNHDAMYWYRQDPGQGLRLIYYSQIVNDFQKGDIAEGYSVSREKKESFPLTVTSAQKNPTAFYLCASSIGDSTYEQYFGPGTRLTVT.

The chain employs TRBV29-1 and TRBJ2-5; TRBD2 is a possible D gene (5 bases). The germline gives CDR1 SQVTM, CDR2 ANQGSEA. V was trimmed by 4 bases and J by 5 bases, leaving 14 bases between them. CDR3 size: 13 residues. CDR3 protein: CSVARGIGETQYF. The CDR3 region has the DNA TGCAGCGTTGCCCGAGGGATTGGGGAGACCCAGTACTTC.

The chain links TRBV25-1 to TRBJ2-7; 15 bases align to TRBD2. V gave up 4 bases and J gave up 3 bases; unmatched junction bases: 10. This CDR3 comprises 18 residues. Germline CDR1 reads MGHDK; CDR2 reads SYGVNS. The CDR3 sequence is CASSASGTSGRSNYEQYF. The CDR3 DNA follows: TGTGCCAGCAGTGCCTCCGGGACTAGCGGGAGGAGTAACTACGAGCAGTACTTC.